The next 5 T cell receptor beta chains were all read from a single sample in a study of identical twins. One entry per CDR3 protein, called by TCRdb with MiXCR from the 5' RACE reads. The sample comprises roughly 690,000 distinct CDR3 sequences, around 6% of which are singletons, and 1.5% to 2% rests with the top ten. What was sequenced was naive T cells sorted from blood. The receptors come from a man aged 18-30 years in good health.

The rearrangement uses TRBV5-1 and TRBJ2-7, with D possibly TRBD1 on 7 matching bases. The CDR3 is 16 residues long. Germline-derived CDR1 and CDR2 are SGHRS and YFSETQ. V was pared by 0 bases and J by 2 bases, with 15 bases between. The CDR3 reads CASSLAGGSLAYEQYF. CDR3 coding DNA: TGCGCCAGCAGCTTGGCAGGGGGGAGCCTAGCCTACGAGCAGTACTTC.

This clonotype has more than one count but fewer than ten. The chain combines TRBV3-1 with TRBJ2-2, with D perhaps matching TRBD2 (6 bases). Deletions cut 0 bases from V and 4 bases from J, with 18 bases between. The CDR3 length is 18 residues. Germline V gene data show CDR1 as LGHDT and CDR2 as YNNKEL (reference sequence). The CDR3 DNA reads as TGTGCCAGCAGCCAAGATCAAGGGGCCGCGGGGTTCACCGGGGAGCTGTTTTTT. Translated: CASSQDQGAAGFTGELFF.

This clonotype has more than one count but fewer than ten. The chain couples TRBV29-1 to TRBJ2-7; no firm D call. In germline, CDR1 is SQVTM, CDR2 ANQGSEA. With 5 bases removed from V and 3 bases from J, the gap between germline ends came to 8 bases. The length of the CDR3 is 11 residues. The CDR3 DNA reads as TGCAGCGTTAACAGTAACTACGAGCAGTACTTC. This gives the protein CSVNSNYEQYF.

This clonotype was detected ten times or more. This chain joins TRBV6-2 or TRBV6-3 and TRBJ2-1; TRBD1 matches at 7 bases. This CDR3 is built from 13 residues. V shed 7 bases, J shed 7 bases, and the junction held 7 bases outside the gene matches. Germline V gene lookup returns CDR1 MNHEY and CDR2 SVGEGT. The CDR3 loop reads CASTPGQPNEQFF. The CDR3 coding sequence is TGTGCCAGCACCCCGGGACAGCCTAATGAGCAGTTCTTC.

The table lists this clonotype with a few counts. The chain joins TRBV9 to TRBJ2-3; D possibly uses TRBD1 or TRBD2 (5 bases each). The CDR3 sequence is 13 residues long. V lost 9 bases and J lost 2, with 13 bases in between. CDR1 SGDLS and CDR2 YYNGEE come from the germline V gene. The CDR3 coding sequence is TGTGCCACCTCCGGGACCAACACAGATACGCAGTATTTT. It specifies CATSGTNTDTQYF. Full variable domain (rest looked up from reference TRBV9 and TRBJ2-3): DSGVTQTPKHLITATGQRVTLRCSPRSGDLSVYWYQQSLDQGLQFLIQYYNGEERAKGNILERFSAQQFPDLHSELNLSSLELGDSALYFCATSGTNTDTQYFGPGTRLTVL.